What follows is one TCR beta chain and its context. The clone's antigen remains unknown. No qualities accompany the bases; no much larger clone lies one base away. The cohort comprised under 700 healthy bone marrow donors. At the time of sampling, every cohort member was nominally healthy, though immune exposures that went unrecorded were likely present. The donor was CMV seronegative and belonged to the group of under 400 seronegative cohort members. Every donor gave a peripheral blood sample, and the peripheral blood mononuclear cells from that sample were used for TCR beta sequencing. The Qiagen DNeasy Blood Extraction Kit was used to extract genomic DNA from the blood cell samples. The data belong to a study of cytomegalovirus exposure and HLA in healthy donors (dated by TCRdb to the late 2010s). Background for the entire study: An earlier analysis of about 560 of the donors reported approximately 260 Gb of sequence data and around 120 million unique TCR beta sequences obtained from roughly 180 million T cells. Genome-wide SNP genotypes for about 65% of the roughly 670 donors were used in a later genetic analysis, which treated that subset as a discovery cohort. In a later analysis, previously published TCR beta repertoires from some 640 donors were re-analyzed and high-resolution HLA genotyping was added so that TCR occurrence patterns could be studied. In the later analysis, no new phenotypic data were used to find candidate immune exposures; instead, reliance was placed on TCR beta sequences and their occurrence across donors. Several DR-DQ haplotypes were treated as single units for association and clustering because of strong linkage in the cohort. Around 320 gigabases of sequencing data and approximately 85 million unique TCR sequences were included in an early release covering about 700 HLA-typed donors. Along with the approximately 700-subject first cohort, a separate validation cohort of over 90 different subjects was used. The study used immunosequencing to profile the T cell repertoires of approximately 640 subjects and linked those repertoires to cytomegalovirus serostatus. The study was designed to test whether signatures of past pathogen exposure could be identified by cataloging public T cell receptors. Among the approximately 430 genotyped donors, around 81% belonged to the genetic ancestry cluster associated with self-reported Caucasian donors. Typing coverage varied by locus: 629-630 donors for A, B, C, DRB1 and DQB1; approximately 520 for DQA1; nearly 610 for DPA1; more than 450 for DPB1. Across 300 to 500 genotyped donors of the cohort, an average of about 240,000 unique TCR beta nucleotide sequences per donor were sequenced, and around 19% of those sequences were non-productive. Donor age, sex, ethnicity and CMV serostatus were compiled alongside the repertoire data. All discovery cohort repertoires had been generated on a single sequencing platform. An earlier analysis of 500 to 750 of the donors applied high-throughput TCR beta sequencing to assess whether each TCR beta V gene segment acted as functional or pseudogenic. Both class I and class II loci were covered by HLA typing, at four-digit resolution. High-throughput TCR immunosequencing, statistical association of individual TCRs with disease status, and machine learning were combined to predict cytomegalovirus infection status. The paper as a whole reports these results and caveats: The 87-base-pair reads could not distinguish some IMGT-functional V segments, including TRBV6-2 and TRBV6-3, so those segments were excluded. A total of 150 to 200 TCR beta chains were listed by the study as associated with cytomegalovirus. A few of the identified cytomegalovirus-associated TCR beta chains were confirmed in vitro to be specific for cytomegalovirus antigens. In a later analysis, 15,000 to 20,000 TCR beta sequences were associated with specific HLA alleles at a false discovery rate of 0.05. The authors suggested that the approach could potentially be generalized to other disease states and immunological phenotypes. V-gene and J-gene trimming of TCR beta chains was associated with a missense DCLRE1C variant in a later genetic analysis, and the association was replicated in an independent cohort. Compared with the 666-donor mean, donors in an Asian-associated ancestry cluster had fewer N-insertions in productive TCRs, according to a later genetic analysis. In a later analysis, HLA-associated TCR beta chains were found to be more clonally expanded and to have lower generation probabilities than equally common non-associated chains. Presence/absence analyses assumed roughly uniform sequencing depth across donors, an assumption that may not hold. A group of highly shared sequence variants was considered likely to be a technical artifact of the sequencing pipeline. In a later analysis, the rate of TCR association differed among HLA loci, with DRB1 alleles having the most associated TCRs and HLA-C alleles having the fewest. The only immune exposure information available for the cohort was CMV serostatus. Because some donors lacked HLA typing at each locus, the association tests relied only on the typed subset. While some public TCRs were present in many individuals, most TCR sequences turned up only very rarely across donors. In a later analysis, several top co-occurrence clusters were reported to appear linked to parvovirus B19, influenza, CMV and Epstein-Barr virus. Some 16 rarely observed V segments, including chromosome 9 orphons, were excluded from the earlier analysis of 550 to 700 of the donors because counts were too low. A later analysis found that most CMV-associated TCR beta chains appeared HLA-restricted, with HLA associations seemingly driven largely by CMV exposure. A further reported finding was that TCR beta sequences accurately predicted the HLA-A and HLA-B alleles for most subjects in the first cohort. When HLA alleles, especially DR and DQ, strongly co-occurred, attributing TCR associations to individual alleles was difficult. The cohort was sequenced for TCR beta chains only, and without alpha or paired-chain data the features that could be detected were limited. In an earlier analysis of around 600 of the donors, most TCR beta V segments were observed in productive rearrangements about 87% or about 30% of the time, broadly matching IMGT annotations. Correlated functional status among segregating V segments might be attributable to linkage disequilibrium, but an unknown experimental factor could not be ruled out. The classifier was reported to diagnose cytomegalovirus status with high specificity and sensitivity in both the original cohort and the validation cohort.

The protocol used for the library was the immunoSEQ multiplex PCR assay. For the multiplex PCR, a mixture combining 60 forward primers for TCR Vbeta segments and 13 reverse primers for TCR Jbeta segments was used. The CDR3 region of rearranged TCR beta genes was amplified from genomic DNA by a multiplex PCR assay. The Illumina HiSeq System was used to sequence the amplified TCR beta libraries as 87-base-pair reads. The authors processed their data as follows. A later analysis tallied 75 million to 95 million unique TCR beta chains across the 666 repertoires, and about 12 million of those chains were shared by two or more donors. A nearest-neighbor algorithm error-corrected the raw reads and collapsed the reads into unique sequences, merging closely related sequences to remove PCR and sequencing errors. To assign V, D and J gene segments, CDR3 sequences were aligned to IMGT reference sequences. For a sequence to be retained, a match of at least six nucleotides to both a V gene segment and a J gene segment was required. Rearrangements were classified as productive when the CDR3 lacked stop codons and remained in frame with V and J, and all other rearrangements were classified as non-productive. Following IMGT convention, CDR3 was defined as the stretch from the second conserved V-encoded cysteine up to the conserved J-encoded phenylalanine. Sequences without an unambiguous match to a single V gene segment were excluded from the earlier analysis of approximately 560 of the donors. An earlier analysis of a few hundred of the donors classified V segments as functional when productive rearrangements were above 56.7% and as segregating when the standard deviation between donors was above 5%. A statistical classification framework was built for diagnosing cytomegalovirus status from the catalog of TCR beta chain sequences. In a later analysis, V and J genes were assigned by comparing TCR nucleotide sequences against IMGT/GENE-DB human TR gene sequences. In a later analysis, CDR3 sequences and most-parsimonious VDJ recombination scenarios were assigned using the TCRdist pipeline. In a later analysis, each TCR beta chain was defined by its CDR3 amino acid sequence together with its V-gene family, and reads without a unique V-gene family were excluded. As a way to deal with suspected cross-contamination and a sequencing artifact, a later analysis dropped hundreds of nucleotide sequences that were highly shared and had low generation probability. A later analysis calculated a clonal expansion index for each public chain from normalized within-repertoire ranks of inferred template counts. In a later analysis, generation probabilities were computed with a VDJ recombination model fitted to out-of-frame rearrangements, and the resulting probabilities were checked against IGoR. In a later analysis, TCR-TCR, TCR-HLA and TCR-CMV co-occurrence was scored with hypergeometric tests, and a repertoire-size bias correction was applied to TCR pairs. To estimate false discovery rates, a later analysis permuted the HLA or CMV assignments 20 times. A later analysis grouped co-occurring TCRs with DBSCAN, adding TCRdist sequence similarity when clustering within HLA-allele-positive subsets. Repertoires with fewer than 30,000 or more than 120,000 public chains were left out of co-occurrence clustering, as were about 5 repertoires with anomalous nucleotide sharing. The source is immuneACCESS, and TCRdb retained only in-frame sequences with V and J called. Part of the clones is not carried over; for the studies checked, unresolved V genes explain less than half of this, and the remainder is unexplained. That table supplies the V and J calls and clone size; D and trimming were determined from the DNA. This sample gives 110,000 to 150,000 clones in total; roughly two thirds of them show up just once. Of the sample, over 1% falls within the top ten clones.

Compared with germline, V lacks 4 bases and J lacks 10 bases; bases without a gene match: 14. The germline V gene (reference sequence) yields SGHNT for CDR1 and YYREEE for CDR2. From its cysteine to its phenylalanine, the CDR3 spans 15 amino acids. Just CDR3 DNA is preserved here, 45 bases in frame from base 1. Sequencing used PBMCs. The rearrangement joined TRBV5-4 to TRBJ1-1, with TRBD1 identical over 9 junction bases. This sequence originates from a woman aged 40 to 50 in good health and CMV-seronegative. The nucleotide sequence reads as follows: TGTGCCAGCAGCCCCCGTGGGGACAGGGTAAAGGGAGCTTTCTTT. The resulting protein is CASSPRGDRVKGAFF.